Following are 20 T cell receptor beta chains from one sample sequenced in a study of graft-versus-host responses after intestinal transplantation. Only in-frame clones appear in the TCRdb table, and some are missing; sequencing was by immunoSEQ multiplex PCR. This sample has about 13,000 clones, with over 30% found just once. The input for sequencing was alloreactive CD4+ T cells from a mixed lymphocyte reaction culture, taken before intestinal transplant. Subset of the sample: CFSE-low proliferating T cells sorted from roughly six-day pre-transplant mixed lymphocyte reaction (GvH or HvG direction). These receptors were collected from a human patient who received an intestinal transplant.

This chain joins TRBV9 and TRBJ2-2; D unclear. The CDR3 spans 14 residues. V lost 2 bases and J lost 0, with 5 bases in between. Germline-derived CDR1 and CDR2 are SGDLS and YYNGEE. DNA for the CDR3: TGTGCCAGCAGCGTGACAACGAACACCGGGGAGCTGTTTTTT. It codes for CASSVTTNTGELFF.

In its sample, this clone was seen a few times. This chain links TRBV6-6 with TRBJ1-6; TRBD1 aligns across 10 bases. The junction had 8 bases not matched to a gene; V was cut back by 5 bases and J by 10 bases. Germline-derived CDR1 and CDR2 are MNHNY and SVGAGI (reference sequence). CDR3 length equals 15 residues. The CDR3 is CASSRTGTGVSPLHF. The CDR3 coding sequence is TGTGCCAGCAGTCGTACCGGGACAGGGGTATCACCCCTCCACTTT.

The gene calls are TRBV28 and TRBJ2-1; 13 bases are shared with TRBD2. Germline V CDR1 and CDR2: MDHEN, SYDVKM. CDR3 length: 16 residues. V lost 4 bases, J lost 5 bases, and 5 bases stayed unmatched. CDR3 DNA sequence: TGTGCCAGCAGTTCCACGGGACTAGCGGGGAACAATGAGCAGTTCTTC. It codes for CASSSTGLAGNNEQFF.

V usage is TRBV2 and J usage is TRBJ1-1; the D gene is possibly TRBD1 (6 bases). CDR1 SNHLY and CDR2 FYNNEI come from the germline V gene. The CDR3 runs to 15 residues. Trimming left V 1 base short and J 9 bases short, with 18 bases between. CDR3 DNA sequence: TGTGCCAGCAGTGAAGGGGTGATGACAGGCTTCAAAGCTTTCTTT. It encodes CASSEGVMTGFKAFF.

CDR3 sequence: CAWGPGQPYEQYF. CDR3 in DNA: TGTGCCTGGGGCCCGGGACAGCCCTACGAGCAGTACTTC. This chain connects TRBV30 to TRBJ2-5, with 7 bases matching TRBD1. The DNA end is more similar to TRBJ2-7, so the J call may be wrong. The CDR3 spans 13 residues. Germline V gene sequence: CDR1 GTSNPN, CDR2 SVGIG (reference sequence).

J is TRBJ2-7 and V is TRBV7-6; possibly TRBD2 for D (6 bases). V lost 1 base to trimming and J lost 7 bases, with 14 bases between them. The V gene's germline CDR1 is SGHVS and CDR2 FNYEAQ. The CDR3 runs to 14 residues. CDR3 bases: TGTGCCAGCAGCTTAGGGGGCGGGACGGGGGAGCAGTACTTC. This translates into CASSLGGGTGEQYF.

This clone has a handful of counts. The genes are TRBV27 and TRBJ1-1, with TRBD1 as a possible D gene (6 bases). Trimming removed 2 bases from V and 4 bases from J, with 11 bases in between. CDR1 is MNHEY and CDR2 is SMNVEV in the germline V gene (reference sequence). CDR3 size: 14 residues. CDR3 bases: TGTGCCAGCAGTTTACACAGGGATAGCACTGAAGCTTTCTTT. Residues: CASSLHRDSTEAFF.

In DNA, the CDR3 is TGTGCCAGCAGCTTGGTACCCGGACAGGGCGGTAATGAAAAACTGTTTTTT. Its translation is CASSLVPGQGGNEKLFF. The chain uses TRBV5-6 and TRBJ1-4; 8 bases map to TRBD1. Germline lookup yields CDR1 SGHDT and CDR2 YYEEEE. This CDR3 spans 17 amino acids. The V segment lost 0 bases and the J segment 4 bases; nucleotides outside the gene matches: 8.

This clone was counted between two and nine times. This chain links TRBV5-1 with TRBJ1-6; possibly TRBD1 for D (6 bases). Between the trimmed V and J ends, which lost 4 bases and 9 bases, there was a span of 11 bases. The CDR3 is 13 residues long. Germline loops: CDR1 SGHRS, CDR2 YFSETQ. Written as DNA, the CDR3 is TGCGCCAGCAGCACCCAAGGGGGTTCACCCCTCCACTTT. Encoded protein: CASSTQGGSPLHF. The whole variable domain, filled in from reference TRBV5-1 and TRBJ1-6, reads KAGVTQTPRYLIKTRGQQVTLSCSPISGHRSVSWYQQTPGQGLQFLFEYFSETQRNKGNFPGRFSGRQFSNSRSEMNVSTLELGDSALYLCASSTQGGSPLHFGNGTRLTVT.

The chain joins TRBV12-5 to TRBJ2-5; 11 bases line up with TRBD2. V dropped 2 bases and J dropped 4; count of bases not matched to a gene: 6. The CDR3 is made up of 16 amino acids. Germline assignment: CDR1 LGHNT and CDR2 FRNRAP. The CDR3 loop is CASGLFASGGSETQYF. The CDR3 DNA is TGTGCTAGTGGTTTGTTTGCTAGCGGGGGGTCAGAGACCCAGTACTTC.

This clone has more than one count but fewer than ten. One end of the junction varies from germline; a read error may be responsible. This chain links TRBV4-3 with TRBJ1-1; no firm D call. CDR1 and CDR2 (germline): LGHNA, YSLEER. This CDR3 comprises 15 residues. The CDR3 loop reads CASSTQPGVKTEAFF. The DNA for the CDR3 is TGCGCCAGCAGCACTCAGCCCGGGGTGAAGACTGAAGCTTTCTTT.

The gene calls are TRBV19 and TRBJ2-1, with TRBD2 matching over 14 bases. This CDR3 contains 19 residues. The germline V gene has CDR1 LNHDA and CDR2 SQIVND (reference sequence). After removal of 1 base from V and 0 bases from J, the junction contained 5 bases not matched to a gene. The CDR3 DNA follows: TGTGCCAGTAGTATAGTAGGACTAGCGGGGGGCATCTCCTACAATGAGCAGTTCTTC. Its protein is CASSIVGLAGGISYNEQFF. The full variable domain, rest sourced from reference TRBV19 and TRBJ2-1, is DGGITQSPKYLFRKEGQNVTLSCEQNLNHDAMYWYRQDPGQGLRLIYYSQIVNDFQKGDIAEGYSVSREKKESFPLTVTSAQKNPTAFYLCASSIVGLAGGISYNEQFFGPGTRLTVL.

The chain recombines TRBV30 with TRBJ1-2; 7 bases align to TRBD1. The CDR3 totals 11 residues. With 4 bases clipped from V and 5 bases from J, the junction kept 1 base outside the gene matches. The germline V gene has CDR1 GTSNPN and CDR2 SVGIG (reference sequence). CDR3 region: CAWNRGYGYTF. CDR3 bases: TGTGCCTGGAACAGGGGTTATGGCTACACCTTC.

The J gene is TRBJ1-2, the V gene TRBV12-1; the table's D gene call, TRBD1, was not cross checked with the DNA. TRBV12-1 has pseudogene status. CDR3 length: 15 amino acids. CDR3 DNA: TGTGCCAGCAGCGAAGAACAGGGTACTCGAGAGGGCTACACCTTC. It codes for CASSEEQGTREGYTF.

This clone rates as medium-sized. The genes are TRBV6-5 and TRBJ1-6, with D tentatively TRBD1 (6 bases). CDR3 length equals 14 residues. Germline V gives CDR1 MNHEY, CDR2 SVGAGI. Trimming shortened V by 2 bases and J by 6 bases, and 8 bases separated the two germline ends. The CDR3 reads CASSYDRINSPLHF. The CDR3 region has the DNA TGTGCCAGCAGTTACGACAGGATTAATTCACCCCTCCACTTT.

The chain has TRBV4-1 and TRBJ2-1; 8 positions match TRBD2. The CDR3 contains 14 residues. The V segment lost 0 bases and the J segment 7 bases; nucleotides outside the gene matches: 2. From germline, CDR1 is MGHRA and CDR2 YSYEKL. CDR3 sequence reads: CASSQEERGNEQFF. As DNA, the CDR3 is TGCGCCAGCAGCCAAGAGGAGCGGGGGAATGAGCAGTTCTTC.

This clone was found a few times. This chain connects TRBV18 to TRBJ2-7; TRBD2 agrees at 8 bases. V shed 6 bases, J shed 4 bases, and the junction held 2 bases outside the gene matches. The germline CDR1 and CDR2 sequences are KGHSH and LQKENI. The CDR3 extends over 12 amino acids. CDR3 DNA sequence: TGTGCCAGCTCCGGGAGGGGTTACGAGCAGTACTTC. Protein: CASSGRGYEQYF.

The chain links TRBV10-1 to TRBJ2-1; D remains unclear. The CDR3 has 13 residues. V was pared by 1 base and J by 9 bases, with 10 bases between. CDR1 and CDR2 from the germline V gene are WNHNN and SYGVQD (reference sequence). The CDR3, as DNA: TGCGCCAGCAGTGAGTGGAGCGAAGGTGAGCAGTTCTTC. Translated, it gives CASSEWSEGEQFF.

The count of this clone is one. The rearrangement links TRBV18 to TRBJ2-3; 9 nucleotides line up with TRBD2. V trimming: 3 bases; J trimming: 2 bases; junction bases outside the gene matches: 6. Germline-derived CDR1 and CDR2 are KGHSH and LQKENI. The CDR3 extends over 16 amino acids. The CDR3 DNA sequence: TGTGCCAGCTCACCCCTTAGCGGGGGTTACACAGATACGCAGTATTTT. Translation: CASSPLSGGYTDTQYF.

This chain connects TRBV5-1 to TRBJ2-7; D might be TRBD1 (5 bases). In germline, CDR1 is SGHRS, CDR2 YFSETQ. The CDR3 spans 15 residues. With 1 base removed from V and 3 bases from J, the gap between germline ends came to 14 bases. CDR3 nucleotide sequence: TGCGCCAGCAGCTTGCTTGGCAGGGTGGTCTACGAGCAGTACTTC. Its protein is CASSLLGRVVYEQYF.